This T cell receptor (beta chain) was identified during a study of cytomegalovirus exposure and HLA in healthy donors (TCRdb year 2017). With respect to the entire study: According to an earlier analysis of 550 to 700 of the donors, about 179 million T cells yielded roughly 100 million unique TCR beta sequences and less than 300 Gb of sequence data. About 300 gigabases of sequencing data and approximately 85 million unique TCR sequences were included in an early release covering around 600 HLA-typed donors. Among the roughly 400 genotyped donors, about 83% belonged to the genetic ancestry cluster associated with self-reported Caucasian donors. The study aimed to test whether signatures of past pathogen exposure could be identified by cataloging public T cell receptors. The T cell repertoires of about 700 subjects were profiled by immunosequencing and related to cytomegalovirus serostatus. Besides the first cohort of roughly 660 subjects, a separate validation cohort made up of over 100 different subjects was used. To predict cytomegalovirus infection status, the study brought together high-throughput TCR immunosequencing, statistical association of individual TCRs with disease status, and machine learning. To study patterns of TCR occurrence, a later analysis re-analyzed previously published TCR beta repertoires from several hundred donors and added high-resolution HLA genotyping. Rather than using new phenotypic data, the later analysis identified candidate immune exposures from TCR beta sequences and from how often those sequences occurred across donors. To decide whether each TCR beta V gene segment behaved as functional or pseudogenic, an earlier analysis of some 570 of the donors relied on high-throughput TCR beta sequencing. Alongside the repertoire data, information on donor age, sex, ethnicity and CMV serostatus was compiled. In a later genetic analysis, genome-wide SNP genotypes for about three fifths of the roughly 670 donors were used, and that subset was treated as a discovery cohort. All discovery cohort repertoires had been generated on a single sequencing platform. HLA typing covered class I and class II loci at four-digit resolution. The number of typed donors differed by locus: roughly 620-640 for A, B, C, DRB1 and DQB1; 522 for DQA1; approximately 600 for DPA1; and some 430 for DPB1. Because of strong linkage in the cohort, four to six DR-DQ haplotypes were treated as single units for association and clustering. Among 350 to 400 genotyped donors of the cohort, an average of roughly 240,000 unique TCR beta nucleotide sequences were sequenced per donor, around a sixth of them non-productive.

Library prep was done by the immunoSEQ multiplex PCR assay. The multiplex PCR relied on a mix of 60 forward primers for TCR Vbeta segments and 13 reverse primers for TCR Jbeta segments. A multiplex PCR assay on genomic DNA amplified the CDR3 region of rearranged TCR beta genes. The amplified TCR beta libraries were sequenced on the Illumina HiSeq System as 87-base-pair reads. On the authors' methods: Across the 670 or so repertoires, a later analysis counted approximately 83 million unique TCR beta chains, around 11 million of which were shared by at least two donors. Raw reads were error-corrected and collapsed into unique sequences with a nearest-neighbor algorithm that merged closely related sequences to remove PCR and sequencing errors. Alignment of CDR3 sequences to IMGT reference sequences was used to assign V, D and J gene segments. Each retained sequence needed at least a six-nucleotide match to both a V gene segment and a J gene segment. A rearrangement counted as productive if the CDR3 had no stop codons and remained in frame with V and J, and every other rearrangement counted as non-productive. CDR3 was defined by IMGT convention, running from the second conserved V-encoded cysteine to the conserved J-encoded phenylalanine. Sequences without an unambiguous match to a single V gene segment were excluded from the earlier analysis of 500 to 700 of the donors. In an earlier analysis of several hundred of the donors, a V segment was called functional when productive rearrangements were above 56.7%, and segregating when the standard deviation between donors exceeded 5%. A statistical classification framework was developed to diagnose cytomegalovirus status using the catalog of TCR beta chain sequences. In a later analysis, TCR nucleotide sequences were compared against IMGT/GENE-DB human TR gene sequences so that V and J genes could be assigned. A later analysis assigned CDR3 sequences and most-parsimonious VDJ recombination scenarios with the TCRdist pipeline. A later analysis defined each TCR beta chain by its CDR3 amino acid sequence plus V-gene family, and excluded reads lacking a unique V-gene family. To address suspected cross-contamination and a sequencing artifact, a later analysis removed several hundred highly shared, low-generation-probability nucleotide sequences. In a later analysis, a clonal expansion index for each public chain was calculated from normalized within-repertoire ranks of inferred template counts. In a later analysis, generation probabilities were computed using a VDJ recombination model fitted to out-of-frame rearrangements, and the results were checked against IGoR. A later analysis scored TCR-TCR, TCR-HLA and TCR-CMV co-occurrence with hypergeometric tests, applying a repertoire-size bias correction to TCR pairs. To estimate false discovery rates, a later analysis permuted the HLA or CMV assignments 20 times. In a later analysis, co-occurring TCRs were grouped with DBSCAN, and TCRdist sequence similarity was added when clustering was performed within HLA-allele-positive subsets. Repertoires with fewer than 30,000 or more than 120,000 public chains, plus five repertoires with anomalous nucleotide sharing, were excluded from co-occurrence clustering. TCRdb took over this immuneACCESS table, retaining in-frame rearrangements with V and J assigned. Such tables are incomplete; in checked studies, under half of the missing clones stem from an unresolved V gene, and the remainder is unexplained. Clone size and the V and J calls come from that table; the DNA yielded D and trimming. For this sample there are 150,000 to 200,000 clones; roughly 74% appear just once. 7.7% of the sample lies in the top ten.

The cohort was made up of about 610 healthy bone marrow donors. At the time of sampling, all cohort members were nominally healthy, though unrecorded immune exposures were likely present. The donor tested CMV seropositive, placing the donor among the 290 or so seropositive members of the cohort. Every donor gave a peripheral blood sample, and the peripheral blood mononuclear cells from that sample were used for TCR beta sequencing. Genomic DNA was extracted from the blood cell samples with the Qiagen DNeasy Blood Extraction Kit. The research as a whole found: In a later genetic analysis, a missense DCLRE1C variant was associated with V-gene and J-gene trimming of TCR beta chains, and the association was replicated in an independent cohort. A later genetic analysis reported fewer N-insertions in productive TCRs among donors in an Asian-associated ancestry cluster than the roughly 700-donor mean. The cohort was sequenced for TCR beta chains only, and without alpha or paired-chain data the features that could be detected were limited. A further reported finding was that TCR beta sequences accurately predicted the HLA-A and HLA-B alleles for most subjects in the first cohort. Assigning TCR associations to individual alleles was difficult when HLA alleles, especially DR and DQ, strongly co-occurred. Specific HLA alleles were associated with over 15,000 TCR beta sequences at a false discovery rate of 0.05 in a later analysis. A cluster of highly shared sequence variants was judged likely to be a technical artifact of the sequencing pipeline. Most TCR sequences were seen in very few donors, while some public TCRs were found in many individuals. Roughly uniform sequencing depth across donors was assumed in presence/absence analyses, although this assumption may not hold. Because some donors lacked HLA typing at each locus, the association tests relied only on the typed subset. Correlated functional status among segregating V segments might reflect linkage disequilibrium, but an unknown experimental factor could not be ruled out. In a later analysis, several top co-occurrence clusters were reported to appear linked to parvovirus B19, influenza, CMV and Epstein-Barr virus. A few of the identified cytomegalovirus-associated TCR beta chains were confirmed in vitro to be specific for cytomegalovirus antigens. The classifier was reported to diagnose cytomegalovirus status with high specificity and sensitivity in both the original cohort and the validation cohort. Because counts were too low, approximately 18 rarely observed V segments, including chromosome 9 orphons, were excluded from the earlier analysis of roughly 580 of the donors. The authors suggested that the approach could potentially be extended to other disease states and immunological phenotypes. In a later analysis, HLA-associated TCR beta chains were found to be more clonally expanded and to have lower generation probabilities than equally common non-associated chains. The study gave a list of more than 150 TCR beta chains associated with cytomegalovirus. In an earlier analysis of under 600 of the donors, most TCR beta V segments were observed in productive rearrangements about 90% or about 30% of the time, broadly matching IMGT annotations. The 87-base-pair reads could not distinguish some IMGT-functional V segments, including TRBV6-2 and TRBV6-3, so those segments were excluded. According to a later analysis, most CMV-associated TCR beta chains appeared to be HLA-restricted, and the HLA associations seemed to be driven largely by CMV exposure. According to a later analysis, TCR association rates differed among HLA loci, with DRB1 alleles showing the most associated TCRs and HLA-C alleles showing the fewest. The only immune exposure information available for the cohort was CMV serostatus.

In the germline V gene, CDR1 corresponds to MNHNS and CDR2 to SASEGT. The germline ends are 9 bases apart after V is trimmed by 10 bases and J by 3 bases. From the cysteine through the phenylalanine, the CDR3 covers 12 amino acids. CDR3 DNA is the only sequence kept; it has 36 bases, read in frame from the first base. There are a few counts of this clone. Its antigen is not yet known. There are no base qualities to consult, and no much larger clone falls within one base. Sequencing input: PBMCs. The sequence was collected from a woman in her forties in good health and CMV-seropositive. This sequence uses TRBV6-1 and TRBJ1-4; the D gene identity is not certain. The nucleotide sequence is given as TGTGCCATAGCCCGGGCTAATGAAAAACTGTTTTTT. Translated, it reads CAIARANEKLFF.